This T cell receptor (beta chain) was profiled in a study of response to subunit inactivated influenza vaccine. TCRdb reprocessed the RT-PCR reads with MiXCR, giving one entry per CDR3 protein. This sample has hundreds of thousands of distinct CDR3 sequences; around a fifth occur once, and the top ten carry 9.5% to 13%. V was clipped by 3 bases and J by 5 bases, with 17 bases between them. The V gene's germline CDR1 is KGHSH and CDR2 LQKENI. The CDR3 spans 16 residues. Note on this clonotype: What it binds is not known.

General study points: Authors suggested that a seasonal influenza vaccination recruits few new T cells each time.

The sequence came from a man aged 50 to 69 who received an inactivated influenza vaccine. V usage is TRBV18 and J usage is TRBJ2-1, with D perhaps matching TRBD1 (6 bases). The sequences come from PBMCs from blood, collected about 20 months after vaccination. The CDR3 reads CASSPSRNRDHNEQFF. As DNA, the CDR3 is TGTGCCAGCTCACCTAGCCGGAACAGGGACCACAATGAGCAGTTCTTC.